This T cell receptor beta chain was captured by sequencing in a study of T cell responses to AZD1222 COVID-19 vaccine. Regarding the study as a whole: Spike was spanned by vaccine-associated CD4 TCRs, with dominance at 160-218 and 743-854. Only after the peak T cell response were repertoires sampled. Seropositive AZD1222 recipients at baseline numbered only 5 or 6.

To note about this clone: The antigen remains unidentified.

Sequenced by immunoSEQ multiplex PCR; TCRdb stores in-frame clones only, minus some. The table includes 150,000 to 200,000 clones, 92% detected once. This CDR3 has 15 amino acids. V was clipped by 5 bases and J by 0 bases, with 11 bases between them. Germline values: CDR1 MNHEY, CDR2 SVGAGI. Here the sequenced sample was peripheral blood, taken on day 0 of AZD1222 vaccination. The chain employs TRBV6-5 and TRBJ1-3; no firm D call. This TCR derives from an adult in good health. CDR3 DNA: TGTGCCAGCAGTATGCAGACCAGCTCTGGAAACACCATATATTTT. This encodes CASSMQTSSGNTIYF.